The clone carrying this T cell receptor (beta chain) was picked up many times. The antigen remains unidentified. This entry comes from a study of T cells after yellow fever vaccination. Template-switching 5'RACE yielded the TCR cDNA; a universal primer site and UMIs were added in the process. TCRdb ran MiXCR on the 5' RACE reads and lists one entry per CDR3 protein. This sample has 500,000 to 650,000 distinct CDR3 sequences, with 12% found just once. In germline, CDR1 is MGHRA, CDR2 YSYEKL. This CDR3 contains 15 residues. Trimming at V came to 1 base and at J to 6 bases, leaving 2 bases not matched to a gene. General study results and limits: The study found a weaker secondary response that peaked faster, day 5 versus 15. The study noted that FACS-sorted repertoires could contain abundant clonotypes contaminating from the bulk population.

The specimen comprised PBMCs, sampled on the day of the yellow fever booster vaccination. This TCR came from a man aged 25-45 years who received the YFV17D yellow fever vaccine. V gene TRBV4-1 combines with J gene TRBJ2-4, with TRBD2 matching over 11 bases. The CDR3 DNA follows: TGCGCCAGCAGCCAAGTAGCGGGAGGGGGAAACATTCAGTACTTC. It translates to CASSQVAGGGNIQYF.